The entry below describes one T cell receptor beta chain. Antigen: not known. V lost 4 bases to trimming and J lost 4 bases, with 8 bases between them. CDR1 is SNHLY and CDR2 is FYNNEI in the germline V gene. This CDR3 is built from 12 residues. TCRdb ran MiXCR on the 5' RACE reads and lists one entry per CDR3 protein. The repertoire consists of 400,000 to 550,000 distinct CDR3 sequences, with 24% occurring once and the leading ten covering about 3%. The sample is drawn from a study of identical twins. Points from the study as a whole: Conclusions leaned on cross-sectional statistical analysis and did not track the same donors over time.

These data were also filed under a second study, of T cells expressing NK-cell markers.

Input material: CD4+ T cells sorted from blood. The sequence was collected from a woman aged 18-29 years in good health. The J gene is TRBJ2-7, the V gene TRBV2, with D unclear. The chain's CDR3 is CASSVARYEQYF. The CDR3 bases are TGTGCCAGCAGTGTGGCCAGATACGAGCAGTACTTC. The complete variable domain, with remaining parts taken from reference TRBV2 and TRBJ2-7, reads EPEVTQTPSHQVTQMGQEVILRCVPISNHLYFYWYRQILGQKVEFLVSFYNNEISEKSEIFDDQFSVERPDGSNFTLKIRSTKLEDSAMYFCASSVARYEQYFGPGTRLTVT.